Sequencing of this TCR beta chain was carried out in a study of molecular identifiers for immune sequencing clone quantification. Study observations and caveats: Jurkat TCR RNA that was spiked in from one cell was reportedly detectable among one million naive cells.

Germline CDR1 is MNHEY and CDR2 is SMNVEV (reference sequence). The CDR3 spans 12 residues, counting both ends. From the PCR reads, TCRdb called clonotypes with MiXCR, one entry per CDR3 protein. The sample has about 98,000 distinct CDR3 sequences, about a third seen once. Construction of naive CD8 libraries employed about 17,000 to 1,100,000 sorted cells together with 10%, 30% or 50% RNA. Points on this clonotype: Its cognate antigen is unknown. The final CDR3 position lacks the conserved phenylalanine or tryptophan, pointing to a likely read error. The DNA is omitted, as the CDR3 cannot be located on it reliably, and the CDR3 follows TCRdb's listing.

This receptor was obtained from a human donor in good health. Some libraries in this study had Jurkat cell RNA spiked in. The specimen was naive CD8+ T cells from blood, with Jurkat cell RNA spiked in. Documented subset: FACS-sorted CD8+CD4-CCR7+CD45RA+ naive T cells. The chain uses TRBV27 and TRBJ1-1; TRBD1 is taken as the D call from the table, unchecked against the DNA. The CDR3 here is CATRTGGTEAIY.